Listed here are 30 T cell receptor beta chains from one sample, sequenced in a study of T-cell memory formation after mild COVID-19. A single record per CDR3 protein comes from TCRdb applying MiXCR to the 5' RACE reads. The table includes 400,000 or so distinct CDR3 sequences, 15% to 25% detected once. The sequencing sample was made of PBMCs or a T cell subset sorted from them (not recorded which). The receptors shown here come from an adult woman who had mild COVID-19 (a few samples of this study predate the infection). Cell type and time point are not known.

The rearrangement joins TRBV6-5 to TRBJ2-7, with D possibly being TRBD1 or TRBD2 (5 bases each). Looked up from germline, CDR1 is MNHEY and CDR2 is SVGAGI. This CDR3 region has 15 residues. V was cut by 2 bases and J by 3 bases, with 14 bases left in between. DNA for the CDR3: TGTGCCAGCAGTTACGTGGGGGATTCAGGCTACGAGCAGTACTTC. Amino acid sequence: CASSYVGDSGYEQYF.

The chain couples TRBV9 to TRBJ2-3; possible D gene TRBD2, 5 bases. This CDR3 spans 13 amino acids. Germline V lookup: CDR1 SGDLS, CDR2 YYNGEE. The V end lost 3 bases, the J end lost 2 bases, and 7 bases lay between the germline ends. The CDR3 nucleotides are TGTGCCAGCAGCGCGGACTTCACAGATACGCAGTATTTT. It is translated as CASSADFTDTQYF.

This clonotype turned up a few times. The chain joins TRBV20-1 to TRBJ2-3; D is unclear. Trimming took off 2 bases at V and 0 bases at J, with 9 bases between the two ends. From germline, CDR1 is DFQATT and CDR2 SNEGSKA (reference sequence). This CDR3 has 14 amino acids. The chain's CDR3 is CSARFPESTDTQYF. CDR3 DNA sequence: TGCAGTGCTAGATTTCCGGAGAGCACAGATACGCAGTATTTT.

The chain employs TRBV4-1 and TRBJ2-2; TRBD2 matches at 8 bases. Germline-derived CDR1 and CDR2 are MGHRA and YSYEKL. This CDR3 has 17 amino acids. The V segment lost 0 bases and the J segment 2 bases; nucleotides outside the gene matches: 5. CDR3 coding DNA: TGCGCCAGCAGCCAAGAGCCAGCGGGAGTTAACACCGGGGAGCTGTTTTTT. Protein product: CASSQEPAGVNTGELFF.

The chain is built from TRBV12-3 or TRBV12-4 and TRBJ1-5; 10 bases are shared with TRBD1. This CDR3 region has 16 residues. V lost 5 bases, J lost 1 base, and 5 bases stayed unmatched. The CDR3, as DNA: TGTGCCAGCAGTAAGGACAGGGGGACAAGCAATCAGCCCCAGCATTTT. Its protein is CASSKDRGTSNQPQHF.

The chain links TRBV24-1 to TRBJ2-7; 9 positions match TRBD1. The V segment lost 7 bases and the J segment 5 bases; nucleotides outside the gene matches: 11. The CDR3 spans 15 residues. Germline V gene lookup returns CDR1 KGHDR and CDR2 SFDVKD. The CDR3 here is CATRRGQGIVHEQYF. The CDR3 DNA reads as TGTGCCACCAGAAGAGGACAGGGGATAGTCCACGAGCAGTACTTC.

The chain employs TRBV12-3 or TRBV12-4 and TRBJ1-5; D is possibly TRBD1 (5 bases). CDR3 length: 15 residues. Trimming shortened V by 4 bases and J by 1 base, and 11 bases separated the two germline ends. CDR3 region: CASSSAGPSNQPQHF. CDR3 nucleotides: TGTGCCAGCAGTTCGGCAGGGCCGAGCAATCAGCCCCAGCATTTT.

This chain links TRBV12-5 with TRBJ2-3; 7 nucleotides agree with TRBD2. V shed 7 bases and J 1 base; nucleotides not matched to a gene: 5. Germline CDR1 is LGHNT and CDR2 is FRNRAP. CDR3 length: 14 residues. The CDR3 DNA sequence: TGTGCTAGTGCCCCCGCGGGGGGCACAGATACGCAGTATTTT. Residues: CASAPAGGTDTQYF.

This clonotype was detected only a few times. This chain uses TRBV20-1 with TRBJ2-7; 13 positions match TRBD2. V lost 6 bases and J lost 2; bases outside the gene matches: 10. CDR3 length equals 16 residues. Germline loops: CDR1 DFQATT, CDR2 SNEGSKA (reference sequence). CDR3 amino acids: CSAQRPTSGRAYEQYF. The CDR3 DNA reads TGCAGTGCCCAACGACCAACTAGCGGGAGGGCCTACGAGCAGTACTTC.

This clonotype was found a few times. This chain links TRBV5-1 with TRBJ2-7; 10 bases are a match to TRBD1. The germline CDR1 and CDR2 sequences are SGHRS and YFSETQ. The CDR3 is made up of 15 amino acids. Germline trimming cut 4 bases from V and 3 bases from J; bases unmatched to any gene: 7. CDR3 nucleotide sequence: TGCGCCAGCAGCCACCGGGACAGGGGATACTACGAGCAGTACTTC. This translates into CASSHRDRGYYEQYF. The full variable domain, in which reference TRBV5-1 and TRBJ2-7 provide the parts outside the CDR3, is KAGVTQTPRYLIKTRGQQVTLSCSPISGHRSVSWYQQTPGQGLQFLFEYFSETQRNKGNFPGRFSGRQFSNSRSEMNVSTLELGDSALYLCASSHRDRGYYEQYFGPGTRLTVT.

The V and J genes are TRBV6-6 and TRBJ2-3, with D tentatively TRBD1 (6 bases). Germline values: CDR1 MNHNY, CDR2 SVGAGI (reference sequence). This CDR3 has 14 residues. Trimming pared 10 bases from V and 0 bases from J, leaving 14 bases between. CDR3 loop: CAIRDTLSTDTQYF. The CDR3 region has the DNA TGTGCCATCAGGGACACCCTCAGCACAGATACGCAGTATTTT.

This clonotype was found a few times. V is TRBV5-1 and J is TRBJ1-2, with D possibly being TRBD1 (6 bases). This CDR3 has 15 amino acids. Germline lookup yields CDR1 SGHRS and CDR2 YFSETQ. V was pared by 1 base and J by 3 bases, with 13 bases between. CDR3 nucleotides: TGCGCCAGCAGCTTGACCCCAGACAGGCACTATGGCTACACCTTC. Protein sequence: CASSLTPDRHYGYTF.

This clonotype was counted a few times. V usage is TRBV19 and J usage is TRBJ2-1; 7 bases map to TRBD1. Germline assignment: CDR1 LNHDA and CDR2 SQIVND (reference sequence). Trimming cost V 4 bases and J 3 bases; bases outside gene matches: 9. This CDR3 region has 16 residues. The CDR3 DNA follows: TGTGCCAGTAGTACACTTCCGGGACAGCTCTACAATGAGCAGTTCTTC. Residues: CASSTLPGQLYNEQFF.

J is TRBJ2-5 and V is TRBV5-1; 9 nucleotides match TRBD1. Germline loops: CDR1 SGHRS, CDR2 YFSETQ. The CDR3 is made up of 16 amino acids. Unmatched junction bases numbered 7, after V lost 4 bases and J lost 0 bases. CDR3 protein: CASSPGTGFNQETQYF. In DNA, the CDR3 is TGCGCCAGCAGCCCGGGGACAGGGTTTAACCAAGAGACCCAGTACTTC.

Concerning this clonotype: One end of the junction varies from germline; a read error may be responsible. This sequence joins TRBV5-1 and TRBJ1-1, with D unclear. The CDR3 is made up of 12 amino acids. Germline-derived CDR1 and CDR2 are SGHRS and YFSETQ. The CDR3 here is CASSLEGTEAFF. Here the CDR3 DNA reads TGTGCCAGCAGTTTAGAGGGCACTGAAGCTTTCTTT.

This clonotype was observed a few times. The rearrangement links TRBV5-1 to TRBJ2-1; 7 nucleotides agree with TRBD2. This CDR3 contains 15 residues. Per the germline V gene, CDR1 is SGHRS and CDR2 is YFSETQ. Germline trimming cut 7 bases from V and 8 bases from J; bases unmatched to any gene: 15. DNA for the CDR3: TGCGCCAGCGCTGGGACTACCCACTTAAGCGATGAGCAGTTCTTC. Protein product: CASAGTTHLSDEQFF. The whole variable domain, remainder taken from reference TRBV5-1 and TRBJ2-1, is KAGVTQTPRYLIKTRGQQVTLSCSPISGHRSVSWYQQTPGQGLQFLFEYFSETQRNKGNFPGRFSGRQFSNSRSEMNVSTLELGDSALYLCASAGTTHLSDEQFFGPGTRLTVL.

This clonotype was picked up a small number of times. This rearrangement joins TRBV20-1 to TRBJ2-7, with TRBD1 identical over 9 bases. The CDR3 totals 13 residues. The germline CDR1 and CDR2 sequences are DFQATT and SNEGSKA (reference sequence). V lost 3 bases to trimming and J lost 2 bases; unmatched junction nucleotides: 2. The CDR3 is CSASGTGTYEQYF. CDR3 DNA sequence: TGCAGTGCTAGCGGGACAGGGACCTACGAGCAGTACTTC.

This clonotype appeared a few times. J is TRBJ2-7 and V is TRBV9; TRBD1 matches at 10 bases. The V gene's germline CDR1 is SGDLS and CDR2 YYNGEE. The CDR3 contains 15 residues. J gave up 2 bases and V 4 bases, and 6 bases lay outside the gene matches. CDR3 sequence (DNA): TGTGCCAGCAGCCCACGGGACAGGGGCCCCTACGAGCAGTACTTC. This encodes CASSPRDRGPYEQYF.

Only a few counts were recorded for this clonotype. The chain is built from TRBV24-1 and TRBJ2-2; 7 nucleotides align to TRBD1. Germline CDR1 and CDR2: KGHDR and SFDVKD. V was clipped by 4 bases and J by 4 bases; unmatched bases: 8. The CDR3 extends over 16 amino acids. CDR3 DNA: TGTGCCACCAGTGACTCGACAGGGTCGGTCACCGGGGAGCTGTTTTTT. Translation: CATSDSTGSVTGELFF.

V is TRBV11-3 and J is TRBJ2-2; D might be TRBD2 (5 bases). Germline V lookup: CDR1 SGHNT, CDR2 YENEEA. The CDR3 is made up of 15 amino acids. Trimming removed 1 base at V and 4 bases at J, with 10 bases between. The DNA for the CDR3 is TGTGCCAGCAGCTTAGTTGGCGGGTCCACCGGGGAGCTGTTTTTT. This translates into CASSLVGGSTGELFF.

The chain couples TRBV24-1 to TRBJ2-5; no clear D gene. Germline loops: CDR1 KGHDR, CDR2 SFDVKD. The length of the CDR3 is 14 residues. V was clipped by 5 bases and J by 4 bases, with 13 bases between them. The CDR3: CATSGRFLGETQYF. The CDR3 DNA sequence: TGTGCCACCAGTGGCCGGTTCCTGGGAGAGACCCAGTACTTC.

This sequence joins TRBV24-1 and TRBJ2-7; TRBD1 or TRBD2 may be the D gene (5 bases each). Germline CDR1 is KGHDR and CDR2 is SFDVKD. This CDR3 has 11 amino acids. V lost 10 bases, J lost 4 bases, and 10 bases lay in between. This CDR3 reads CATGTIYEQYF. The CDR3, as DNA: TGTGCCACGGGGACCATTTACGAGCAGTACTTC.

This chain links TRBV7-9 with TRBJ1-6; a possible D gene is TRBD1 (5 bases). Trimming took off 11 bases at V and 4 bases at J, with 18 bases between the two ends. The germline gives CDR1 SEHNR, CDR2 FQNEAQ (reference sequence). This CDR3 region has 15 residues. The CDR3 DNA follows: TGTGCCCACCCAGTTACCAAGGGGTATAATTCACCCCTCCACTTT. As protein: CAHPVTKGYNSPLHF.

This sequence joins TRBV6-6 and TRBJ1-2; D ambiguous. The CDR3 loop spans 14 amino acids. The V gene's germline CDR1 is MNHNY and CDR2 SVGAGI (reference sequence). Trimming left V 0 bases short and J 8 bases short, with 13 bases between. Here the CDR3 reads CASSYSSELWGYTF. As DNA, the CDR3 is TGTGCCAGCAGTTACTCGTCGGAGTTGTGGGGCTACACCTTC.

This clonotype turned up a few times. The chain carries TRBV20-1 and TRBJ1-5, with TRBD1 as a possible D gene (6 bases). The CDR3 contains 12 residues. Deletions cut 0 bases from V and 9 bases from J, with 9 bases between. Germline CDR1 and CDR2: DFQATT and SNEGSKA (reference sequence). CDR3 sequence (DNA): TGCAGTGCTAGAGATCAAGGGGGGCCCCAGCATTTT. It yields the protein CSARDQGGPQHF.

This clonotype was found a few times. This rearrangement joins TRBV7-8 to TRBJ1-1, with 7 bases fitting TRBD1. CDR1 is SGHVS, CDR2 FQNEAQ, per germline. The length of the CDR3 is 13 residues. The ends lost 2 bases at V and 6 bases at J; junction bases unmatched: 3. CDR3 bases: TGTGCCAGCAGCTTAATAGACAGGGCTGAAGCTTTCTTT. This translates into CASSLIDRAEAFF. The whole variable domain, remainder taken from reference TRBV7-8 and TRBJ1-1, is GAGVSQSPRYKVAKRGQDVALRCDPISGHVSLFWYQQALGQGPEFLTYFQNEAQLDKSGLPSDRFFAERPEGSVSTLKIQRTQQEDSAVYLCASSLIDRAEAFFGQGTRLTVV.

Written as DNA, the CDR3 is TGTGCCAGCAGCTCCGGGACTCCAGGAGTCCAAGAGACCCAGTACTTC. Residues: CASSSGTPGVQETQYF. The V and J genes are TRBV7-2 and TRBJ2-5, with TRBD2 as a possible D gene (6 bases). Per germline, CDR1 SGHTA and CDR2 FQGNSA. V was pared by 4 bases and J by 1 base, with 16 bases between. There are 16 residues in the CDR3.

This clonotype was detected a few times. The V and J genes are TRBV4-3 and TRBJ2-2; D is perhaps TRBD2 (6 bases). Looked up from germline, CDR1 is LGHNA and CDR2 is YSLEER. Deletions cut 1 base from V and 7 bases from J, with 7 bases between. This CDR3 contains 13 residues. CDR3 coding DNA: TGCGCCAGCAGCCAAGCCGGGGGCGGGGAGCTGTTTTTT. Translated, it gives CASSQAGGGELFF.

V usage is TRBV3-1 and J usage is TRBJ1-2; TRBD1 aligns across 9 bases. V lost 3 bases to trimming and J lost 4 bases; unmatched junction nucleotides: 9. The CDR3 loop spans 16 amino acids. Germline values: CDR1 LGHDT, CDR2 YNNKEL (reference sequence). The chain's CDR3 is CASSHRDRALVYGYTF. CDR3 DNA sequence: TGTGCCAGCAGCCATAGGGACAGGGCCCTCGTCTATGGCTACACCTTC.

The J gene is TRBJ1-5, the V gene TRBV25-1; D possibly corresponds to TRBD1 (5 bases). Germline CDR1 reads MGHDK; CDR2 reads SYGVNS. The CDR3 sequence is 14 residues long. Trimming stripped 5 bases from V and 5 bases from J, with 13 bases between. The CDR3 sequence is CASSPRGAYQPQHF. The CDR3, as DNA: TGTGCCAGCAGTCCCCGTGGGGCTTATCAGCCCCAGCATTTT.